The 4 T cell receptor beta chains presented below share a single source sample, sequenced in a study of blood T cell repertoires in COVID-19. Clones were sequenced by immunoSEQ multiplex PCR, and TCRdb holds only the in-frame ones, with some missing. The table shows approximately 72,000 clones, with more than 80% occurring only once. The sequencing sample was made of peripheral blood. The origin of the receptors is a woman aged 80 or older with active or convalescent COVID-19.

The chain has TRBV13 and TRBJ1-2, with 7 bases matching TRBD1. The CDR3 spans 15 residues. CDR1 is PRHDT, CDR2 FYEKMQ, per germline (reference sequence). V dropped 5 bases and J dropped 8; count of bases not matched to a gene: 14. The DNA for the CDR3 is TGTGCCAGCAGCACGGACAGGAGGCTCATACAGGGCTACACCTTC. Its translation: CASSTDRRLIQGYTF.

The chain combines TRBV9 with TRBJ2-3; D possibly corresponds to TRBD2 (6 bases). Trimming removed 0 bases at V and 6 bases at J, with 17 bases between. The CDR3 sequence is 16 residues long. Germline lookup yields CDR1 SGDLS and CDR2 YYNGEE. CDR3 protein: CASSVDWGVGVDTQYF. CDR3 in DNA: TGTGCCAGCAGCGTAGATTGGGGGGTAGGAGTCGATACGCAGTATTTT.

This chain joins TRBV6-5 and TRBJ1-4; no clear D. The CDR3 is 14 amino acids. The V and J ends lost 7 bases and 0 bases respectively, with 9 bases between them. Germline-derived CDR1 and CDR2 are MNHEY and SVGAGI. The CDR3 protein is CASTDLATNEKLFF. CDR3 nucleotides: TGTGCCAGCACCGACTTGGCAACTAATGAAAAACTGTTTTTT.

The rearrangement links TRBV9 to TRBJ1-2; possibly TRBD1 for D (6 bases). CDR1 and CDR2 from the germline V gene are SGDLS and YYNGEE. The V end was cut by 4 bases, the J end by 8 bases, with 24 bases between. The CDR3 has 16 amino acids. CDR3 sequence (DNA): TGTGCCAGCAGCCCCCGACAGGACCCCTATGTGGAGGGCTACACCTTC. Translated, it gives CASSPRQDPYVEGYTF. The full variable domain, with the rest looked up from reference TRBV9 and TRBJ1-2, is DSGVTQTPKHLITATGQRVTLRCSPRSGDLSVYWYQQSLDQGLQFLIQYYNGEERAKGNILERFSAQQFPDLHSELNLSSLELGDSALYFCASSPRQDPYVEGYTFGSGTRLTVV.